This T cell receptor (beta chain) was captured in a study of cytomegalovirus exposure and HLA in healthy donors. The CDR3 runs to 15 residues. V lost 0 bases and J 8 bases, leaving 14 bases between the germline ends. Looked up from germline, CDR1 is MGHRA and CDR2 is YSYEKL. The PCR employed 60 Vbeta primers together with 13 Jbeta primers. Method: immunoSEQ multiplex PCR; TCRdb's copy keeps in-frame clones and lacks some. The profile covers approximately 130,000 clones, with over 65% appearing a single time and roughly 3.2% taken by the ten largest. J is TRBJ1-5 and V is TRBV4-1; perhaps TRBD1 as D (5 bases). The material sequenced was PBMCs. The TCR originated in a man aged 25 to 45 in good health and CMV-seronegative. CDR3 region: CASSQEGGAGEPQHF. The CDR3 DNA is TGCGCCAGCAGCCAAGAAGGAGGGGCTGGGGAGCCCCAGCATTTT.